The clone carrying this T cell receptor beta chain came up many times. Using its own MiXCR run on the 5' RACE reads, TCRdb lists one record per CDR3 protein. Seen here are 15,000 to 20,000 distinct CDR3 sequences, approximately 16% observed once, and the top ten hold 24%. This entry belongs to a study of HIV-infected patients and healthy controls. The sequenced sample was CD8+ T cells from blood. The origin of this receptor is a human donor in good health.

The CDR3 loop reads CASSMEERVGDEQFF. In DNA, the CDR3 is TGTGCCAGTAGTATGGAGGAGCGGGTGGGCGATGAGCAGTTCTTC. This chain joins TRBV19 and TRBJ2-1; possible D gene TRBD2, 6 bases. The germline V and J ends were trimmed by 3 bases and 8 bases, with 17 bases remaining between them. This CDR3 is 15 amino acids long. Per the germline V gene, CDR1 is LNHDA and CDR2 is SQIVND (reference sequence).